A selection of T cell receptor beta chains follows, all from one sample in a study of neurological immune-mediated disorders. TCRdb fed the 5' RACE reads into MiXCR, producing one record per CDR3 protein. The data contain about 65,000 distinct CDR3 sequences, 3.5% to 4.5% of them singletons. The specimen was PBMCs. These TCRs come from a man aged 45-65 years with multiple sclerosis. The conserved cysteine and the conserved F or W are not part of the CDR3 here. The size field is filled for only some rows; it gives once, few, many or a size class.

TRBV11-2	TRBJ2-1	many	ASSLQGASRTKQF
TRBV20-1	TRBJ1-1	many	SAPLTGLGAEAF
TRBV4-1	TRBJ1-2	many	ASSQGAWGYT
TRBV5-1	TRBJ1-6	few	ASSLAGGGGLRNSPLH
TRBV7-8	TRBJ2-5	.	ASSLVGLAKEETQY
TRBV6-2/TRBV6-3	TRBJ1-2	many	ASSGGQGSYGYT
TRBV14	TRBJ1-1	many	ASSQERWTGGLTEAF
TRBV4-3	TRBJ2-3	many	ASSQDRPDTQY
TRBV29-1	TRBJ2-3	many	SVDRAGGSTDTQY
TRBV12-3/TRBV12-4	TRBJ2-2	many	AANDLTGELF
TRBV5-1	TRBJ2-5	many	ASSYYQETQY
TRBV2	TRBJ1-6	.	ASSELDRLYNSPLH
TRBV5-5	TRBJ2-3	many	ASSGAAEGAQY
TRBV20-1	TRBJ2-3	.	SARGARYTDTQY
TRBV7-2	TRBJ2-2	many	ASSTGTANTGELF
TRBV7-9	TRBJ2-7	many	ASSLPKTGAYEQY
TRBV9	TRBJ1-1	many	ASSGLLGQTNTEAF
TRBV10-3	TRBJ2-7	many	AISASSQRGAN
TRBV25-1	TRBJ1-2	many	ASRSTGGTKGYT
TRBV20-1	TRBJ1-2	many	SARDRQVGNYGYT
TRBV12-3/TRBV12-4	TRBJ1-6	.	ASSPGQGDSPLN
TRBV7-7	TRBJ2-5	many	ASSLAGTQETQY
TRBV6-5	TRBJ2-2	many	ASSYLGRGNTGELF
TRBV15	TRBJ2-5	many	ATSRDRRRQGEETQY
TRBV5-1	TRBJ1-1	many	ASSASSRGPMNTEAF
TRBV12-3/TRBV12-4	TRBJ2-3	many	ASSLGQGVRRDTQY
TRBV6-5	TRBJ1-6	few	ASPRDRPNSPLN
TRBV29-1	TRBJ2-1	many	SVVPGNEQF
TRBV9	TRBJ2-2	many	ASSVVGGGTGELF
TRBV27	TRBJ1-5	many	ASSPRTGANQPQH
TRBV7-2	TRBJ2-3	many	ASSLVFRASDTQY
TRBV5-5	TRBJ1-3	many	ASSQGGVNTIY
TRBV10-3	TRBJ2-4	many	AISESDKAKNIQY
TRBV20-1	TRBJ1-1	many	SASVSLNTEAF